Detailed here is one T cell receptor beta chain. This sample is part of a study of blood T cell repertoires in COVID-19. Background on the study: COVID-19 samples, acute and convalescent, were from the United States, Italy and Spain.

TCRdb keeps only in-frame clones here, not all; method: immunoSEQ multiplex PCR. This sample has over 85,000 clones, with about 86% found just once. The receptor was derived from a man aged 55 to 70 with acute or convalescent COVID-19. The sample taken for sequencing was peripheral blood.

The CDR3 region has the DNA TGTGCCAGCACACGGACAGGCCCCATGAACACTGAAGCTTTCTTT. It is translated as CASTRTGPMNTEAFF. J is TRBJ1-1 and V is TRBV11-2; 7 bases fit TRBD1. J gave up 0 bases and V 7 bases, and 8 bases lay outside the gene matches. The CDR3 has 15 residues. The germline V gene encodes CDR1 SGHAT and CDR2 FQNNGV.